This TCR beta chain came from a study of graft-versus-host responses after intestinal transplantation. Regarding the study as a whole: Among recipient marrow samples, GvH clones were found; some appeared first in ileum or blood.

Here immunoSEQ multiplex PCR was the method, and the copy in TCRdb shows in-frame clones only, minus some. The sample carries about 96,000 clones, 80% to 95% recorded once. Concerning this clone: What it binds is not known.

The source of this sequence is a human donor who received an intestinal transplant. The material was unstimulated CD4+ T cells sorted from spleen or lymph node cells, obtained before intestinal transplant.

The CDR3 nucleotides are TGTGCCAGCAGCCCGCCGACAGGGAAGGGCTATGGCTACACCTTC. Residues: CASSPPTGKGYGYTF. This rearrangement joins TRBV4-2 to TRBJ1-2; 7 bases are shared with TRBD1. The CDR3 is 15 residues long. CDR1 is LGHNA, CDR2 YNFKEQ, per germline. Losses at the gene ends were 4 bases for V and 4 bases for J; bases not matched to a gene: 9.